Sequencing of this TCR beta chain was carried out in a study of T cells in Graves' hyperthyroidism and ophthalmopathy. The CDR3 is 13 residues long. V lost 1 base to trimming and J lost 5 bases, with 9 bases between them. Germline loops: CDR1 MNHEY, CDR2 SMNVEV (reference sequence). Researchers took RNA transcripts and amplified the TCR beta CDR3 regions from them. First-round RT-PCR with HTBI primers amplified the TCR CDR3 region. Via MiXCR, TCRdb re-called the multiplex PCR reads, giving one row per CDR3 protein. The sample includes hundreds of thousands of distinct CDR3 sequences, roughly 15% of them seen just once. In this sample, this clonotype turned up many times.

The chain is built from TRBV27 and TRBJ2-7; D possibly corresponds to TRBD2 (5 bases). The receptor was derived from a woman aged 45 to 65 with Graves' ophthalmopathy. The material sequenced was blood. This CDR3 reads CASSLYGIHEQYF. The CDR3 DNA sequence: TGTGCCAGCAGTTTATACGGGATCCACGAGCAGTACTTC.